The 2 T cell receptor beta chains reported below all come from one sample, sequenced in a study of T cell repertoires in cytomegalovirus infection. MiXCR, run by TCRdb on the reads, gives a single entry per CDR3 protein. The sample records about 530,000 distinct CDR3 sequences, 26% being singletons. The sample taken for sequencing was PBMCs. All receptors come from a human donor in good health (CMV status not recorded). Some clones in this sample may be carry-over from other donors' samples.

J is TRBJ1-3 and V is TRBV6-5; possibly TRBD1 for D (6 bases). The CDR3 covers 16 residues. Germline V CDR1 and CDR2: MNHEY, SVGAGI. Trimming shortened V by 7 bases and J by 8 bases, and 24 bases separated the two germline ends. CDR3 in amino acids: CASTVDRRFVQDTIYF. The CDR3 bases are TGTGCCAGCACCGTAGACAGGCGCTTTGTTCAGGACACCATATATTTT.

This clonotype was recorded many times. The chain recombines TRBV7-8 with TRBJ2-1; D remains ambiguous. Looked up from germline, CDR1 is SGHVS and CDR2 is FQNEAQ. The CDR3 covers 17 residues. V lost 1 base and J 0 bases, leaving 13 bases between the germline ends. CDR3 protein: CASSLVSGFSSYNEQFF. As DNA, the CDR3 is TGTGCCAGCAGCTTAGTCTCTGGCTTTAGCTCCTACAATGAGCAGTTCTTC.